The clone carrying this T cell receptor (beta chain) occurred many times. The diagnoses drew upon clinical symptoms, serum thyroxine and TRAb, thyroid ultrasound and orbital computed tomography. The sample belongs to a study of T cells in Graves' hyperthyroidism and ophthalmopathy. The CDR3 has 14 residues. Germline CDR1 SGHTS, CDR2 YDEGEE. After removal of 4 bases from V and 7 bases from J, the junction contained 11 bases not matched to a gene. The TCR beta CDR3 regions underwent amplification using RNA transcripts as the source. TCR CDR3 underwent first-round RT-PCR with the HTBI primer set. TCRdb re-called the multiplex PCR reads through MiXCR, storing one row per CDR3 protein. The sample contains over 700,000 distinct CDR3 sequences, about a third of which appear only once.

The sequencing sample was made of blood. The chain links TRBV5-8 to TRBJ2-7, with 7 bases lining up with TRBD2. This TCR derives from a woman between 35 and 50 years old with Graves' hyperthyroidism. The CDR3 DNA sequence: TGTGCCAGCAGCCTAAGGGCGGGAGTGGGGGAGCAGTACTTC. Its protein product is CASSLRAGVGEQYF.